This T cell receptor (beta chain) stems from a study of blood T cell repertoires in COVID-19 (dated by TCRdb to about 2020). Study-level background: Samples covering the acute and convalescent phases of COVID-19 were provided by collaborators in the United States, Italy and Spain. The prospective study material was composed of cDNA or gDNA derived from T cells, B-cell-depleted T cells, or PBMCs. Subjects who had been exposed to COVID-19, were actively infected with it, or had recovered from it provided the deeply sampled blood TCRbeta repertoires that made up the dataset. The repertoires were released in a freely available public database meant as a resource for research on the immune response to SARS-CoV-2. Samples were obtained from the ongoing ImmuneRACE study (first 160 participants) and from approximately 1,200 subjects provided by 6 global collaborators. Nearly every sample came with metadata listing a de-identified subject ID, COVID-19 status, age in years and sex. Where available, HLA class I and class II types were taken from metadata supplied by the sample provider and were not determined by assay-based typing. The study at large found these results: The amount of clinical and demographic metadata varied by source and participant and was provided uncurated.

Each collaborating institution followed its own protocols to collect whole blood in K2EDTA tubes. For TCRbeta analysis, collaborator samples were shipped as frozen whole blood, as isolated PBMCs, or as DNA extracted from either sample type. TCRbeta CDR3 regions were amplified from genomic DNA by means of the immunoSEQ Assay, a bias-controlled multiplex PCR. On the study's bioinformatics: Within the assay, amplification of reference gene primers was used to estimate how many nucleated cells each sample contained. To quantify the absolute abundance of each unique TCRbeta CDR3 rearrangement, sequence reads were collapsed and filtered. Productive Simpson clonality was computed per sample as the square root of Simpson's diversity index over productive rearrangements. In its TCRdb copy, this immuneACCESS table keeps in-frame sequences only and misses some clones. Where compared with another copy, unresolved V genes explain less than half of these, and the others have no known cause. Clone size and the V and J calls come from that table; the DNA yielded D and trimming. This sample comprises some 250,000 clones, around 88% of them detected only once. The ten largest account for approximately 8.6% of the sample.

With regard to this clone: No antigen is known for it. The sample holds no much larger clone one base away, and base qualities are not on file.

The V end gives up 0 bases and the J end 4 bases, leaving 10 bases in the junction not matched to a gene. CDR1 SGHRS and CDR2 YFSETQ are derived from the germline V gene. The CDR3 has 17 amino acids, counting the end cysteine and phenylalanine. The retained sequence is limited to the CDR3, 51 bases, with the frame set at the first base. This clonotype was sampled from a man aged 35 to 55 with active or convalescent COVID-19. The sequencing input was peripheral blood. The sequence is built from TRBV5-1 and TRBJ2-7, and 10 junction bases match TRBD1. This receptor carries the CDR3 CASSLAGTGVFGYEQYF. The sequenced DNA is TGCGCCAGCAGCTTGGCAGGGACAGGGGTGTTCGGGTACGAGCAGTACTTC.